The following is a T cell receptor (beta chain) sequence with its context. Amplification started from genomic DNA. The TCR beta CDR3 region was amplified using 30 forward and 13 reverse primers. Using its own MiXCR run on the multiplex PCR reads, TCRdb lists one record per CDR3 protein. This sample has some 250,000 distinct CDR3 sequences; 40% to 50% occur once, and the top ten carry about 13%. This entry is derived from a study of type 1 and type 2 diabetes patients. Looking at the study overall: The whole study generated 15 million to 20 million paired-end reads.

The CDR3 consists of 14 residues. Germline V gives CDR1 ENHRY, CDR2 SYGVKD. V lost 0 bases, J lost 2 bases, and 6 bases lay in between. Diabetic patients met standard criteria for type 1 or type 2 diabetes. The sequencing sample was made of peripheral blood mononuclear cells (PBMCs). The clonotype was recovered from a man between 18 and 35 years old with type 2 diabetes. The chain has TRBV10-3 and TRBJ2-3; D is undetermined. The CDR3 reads CAISESTLTDTQYF. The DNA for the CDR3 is TGTGCCATCAGTGAGTCCACCCTCACAGATACGCAGTATTTT.